Below, one T cell receptor (beta chain) is given with its context. Repertoires were generated with immunoSEQ multiplex PCR, while TCRdb's copy carries only in-frame clones and drops some. The sample records 90,000 or so clones, around 93% being singletons. This sample is part of a study of T cell changes during pregnancy in multiple sclerosis. The CDR3 spans 15 residues. V was pared by 1 base and J by 3 bases, with 3 bases of the junction left unmatched. Looked up from germline, CDR1 is LGHNA and CDR2 is YNFKEQ. The sequence derives from a female donor in good health, enrolled as a control in a pregnancy study. The chain uses TRBV4-2 and TRBJ2-7; TRBD2 matches 10 bases. The sequenced sample was peripheral blood, obtained in the first trimester of pregnancy. DNA for the CDR3: TGTGCCAGCAGCCAAGGTTCTAGCGGGGGCTACGAGCAGTACTTC. Its protein is CASSQGSSGGYEQYF.